Below are 14 T cell receptor beta chains sequenced from a single sample in a study of control samples from healthy donors and cancer patients. Data came from immunoSEQ multiplex PCR; TCRdb stores just in-frame clones and leaves some out. Of some 120,000 clones listed, under 95% are singletons. Specimen: blood. The source is a young man in good health.

This clone turned up a few times. The CDR3 bases are TGTGCCAGCACTCTCGAGGGACAGTCAAATGAAAAACTGTTTTTT. It specifies CASTLEGQSNEKLFF. The chain couples TRBV2 to TRBJ1-4; the match to TRBD1 covers 7 bases. Germline CDR1 reads SNHLY; CDR2 reads FYNNEI. The J segment lost 5 bases and the V segment lost 7 bases, leaving 10 bases of the junction unmatched. This CDR3 comprises 15 residues. Complete variable domain (other parts from reference TRBV2 and TRBJ1-4): EPEVTQTPSHQVTQMGQEVILRCVPISNHLYFYWYRQILGQKVEFLVSFYNNEISEKSEIFDDQFSVERPDGSNFTLKIRSTKLEDSAMYFCASTLEGQSNEKLFFGSGTQLSVL.

The rearrangement joins TRBV5-1 to TRBJ1-2, with D perhaps TRBD1 (5 bases). The V and J ends lost 4 bases and 2 bases respectively, with 12 bases between them. Germline CDR1 reads SGHRS; CDR2 reads YFSETQ. CDR3 length: 14 amino acids. CDR3 region: CASSPDSGNYGYTF. DNA of the CDR3: TGCGCCAGCAGCCCCGATTCAGGGAACTATGGCTACACCTTC.

This sequence joins TRBV14 and TRBJ1-1, with a tentative D call TRBD1 (6 bases). The V gene lost 0 bases and the J gene lost 4 bases, with 12 bases spanning the gap. This CDR3 contains 15 residues. Per the germline V gene, CDR1 is SGHDN and CDR2 is FVKESK. The chain's CDR3 is CASSQDWGGLTEAFF. The CDR3 coding sequence is TGTGCCAGCAGCCAAGATTGGGGGGGGCTCACTGAAGCTTTCTTT.

The chain has TRBV30 and TRBJ1-4, with no clear D. In germline, CDR1 is GTSNPN, CDR2 SVGIG (reference sequence). The CDR3 consists of 14 residues. V dropped 2 bases and J dropped 3 bases, with 10 bases sitting between them. CDR3 sequence reads: CAWSLLGSNEKLFF. DNA for the CDR3: TGTGCCTGGAGTCTTTTAGGTTCTAATGAAAAACTGTTTTTT.

The genes are TRBV19 and TRBJ1-5; no definite D call. V lost 9 bases, J lost 7 bases, and 13 bases lay in between. The germline gives CDR1 LNHDA, CDR2 SQIVND (reference sequence). This CDR3 contains 12 residues. The CDR3 region is CASSRTIQPQHF. CDR3 bases: TGTGCCAGCTCCAGGACGATACAGCCCCAGCATTTT.

The rearrangement joins TRBV13 to TRBJ1-2, with D possibly matching TRBD1 (5 bases). This CDR3 is 18 amino acids long. Germline values: CDR1 PRHDT, CDR2 FYEKMQ (reference sequence). V was pared by 0 bases and J by 2 bases, with 19 bases between. This chain's CDR3 is CASSLGPGVGRVNYGYTF. The CDR3 DNA is TGTGCCAGCAGCTTAGGACCAGGAGTGGGGCGCGTAAACTATGGCTACACCTTC. Based on the CDR3 plus reference TRBV13 and TRBJ1-2, the full variable domain is AAGVIQSPRHLIKEKRETATLKCYPIPRHDTVYWYQQGPGQDPQFLISFYEKMQSDKGSIPDRFSAQQFSDYHSELNMSSLELGDSALYFCASSLGPGVGRVNYGYTFGSGTRLTVV.

The chain joins TRBV27 to TRBJ1-5; D perhaps matches TRBD1 (5 bases). Trimming shortened V by 5 bases and J by 7 bases, and 15 bases separated the two germline ends. Per the germline V gene, CDR1 is MNHEY and CDR2 is SMNVEV (reference sequence). This CDR3 region has 14 residues. The DNA of the CDR3 is TGTGCCAGCAGTCCTCAACAGGCCCGGCAGCCCCAGCATTTT. Protein product: CASSPQQARQPQHF.

This chain connects TRBV27 to TRBJ2-2; possibly TRBD2 for D (5 bases). CDR1 and CDR2 (germline): MNHEY, SMNVEV (reference sequence). The CDR3 runs 14 residues. Trimming pared 0 bases from V and 4 bases from J, leaving 6 bases between. CDR3: CASSLSRVTGELFF. The CDR3 coding sequence is TGTGCCAGCAGTTTATCGAGGGTCACCGGGGAGCTGTTTTTT.

This clone appeared a few times. The V and J genes are TRBV19 and TRBJ1-6, with D possibly being TRBD1 (6 bases). The ends were cut back, 5 bases at V and 9 bases at J, with 17 bases in the middle. CDR1 is LNHDA, CDR2 SQIVND, per germline (reference sequence). CDR3 size: 15 residues. The CDR3 is CASSPLRDTGSPLHF. Here the CDR3 DNA reads TGTGCCAGTAGTCCCCTCCGGGACACAGGTTCACCCCTCCACTTT.

The V gene is TRBV12-5, the J gene TRBJ1-1; 8 bases match TRBD1. This CDR3 has 16 amino acids. In germline, CDR1 is LGHNT, CDR2 FRNRAP. V dropped 0 bases and J dropped 6; count of bases not matched to a gene: 9. The CDR3 bases are TGTGCTAGTGGTTTGGTACTCGGCAGGGGGCAGGCTGAAGCTTTCTTT. Amino acids: CASGLVLGRGQAEAFF.

This sequence joins TRBV5-6 and TRBJ1-4; 10 nucleotides match TRBD1. CDR1 and CDR2 from the germline V gene are SGHDT and YYEEEE. This CDR3 has 15 amino acids. J lost 6 bases, V lost 4 bases, and 6 bases had no gene match. CDR3 nucleotides: TGTGCCAGCAGCGCAAGGGACAGGGGCGATGAAAAACTGTTTTTT. It encodes CASSARDRGDEKLFF.

The rearrangement uses TRBV7-3 and TRBJ1-1, with D possibly being TRBD1 (5 bases). Trimming took off 2 bases at V and 5 bases at J, with 9 bases between the two ends. CDR1 and CDR2 from the germline V gene are SGHTA and FQGTGA. The CDR3 contains 13 residues. This chain's CDR3 is CASSLDGGTEAFF. CDR3 nucleotide sequence: TGTGCCAGCAGCTTAGATGGGGGGACTGAAGCTTTCTTT.

The V gene is TRBV9, the J gene TRBJ2-3; perhaps D is TRBD1 or TRBD2 (6 bases each). This CDR3 has 16 amino acids. V lost 3 bases, J lost 6 bases, and 20 bases lay in between. Germline V gives CDR1 SGDLS, CDR2 YYNGEE. CDR3 nucleotide sequence: TGTGCCAGCAGCGCCCCTGACCGAGGGGGGAGGGATACGCAGTATTTT. Translation: CASSAPDRGGRDTQYF.

The chain employs TRBV5-5 and TRBJ2-3; D is tentatively TRBD1 or TRBD2 (5 bases each). The CDR3 extends over 14 amino acids. From germline, CDR1 is SGHKS and CDR2 YYEKEE (reference sequence). V was trimmed by 4 bases and J by 5 bases, leaving 14 bases between them. The CDR3 here is CASSTGTLGDTQYF. The CDR3 coding sequence is TGTGCCAGCAGCACGGGGACCTTGGGAGATACGCAGTATTTT.